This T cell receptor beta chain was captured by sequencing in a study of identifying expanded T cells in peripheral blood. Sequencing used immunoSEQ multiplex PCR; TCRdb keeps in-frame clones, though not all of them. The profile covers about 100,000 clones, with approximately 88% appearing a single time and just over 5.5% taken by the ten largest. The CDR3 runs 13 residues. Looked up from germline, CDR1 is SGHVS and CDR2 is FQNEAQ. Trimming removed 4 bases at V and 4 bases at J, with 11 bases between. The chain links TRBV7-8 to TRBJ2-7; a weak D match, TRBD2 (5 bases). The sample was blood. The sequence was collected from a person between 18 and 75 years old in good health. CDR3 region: CASSSGERYEQYF. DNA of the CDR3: TGTGCCAGCAGCTCCGGGGAGAGGTACGAGCAGTACTTC.